One sample yielded the 26 T cell receptor beta chains listed below, sequenced in a study of blood T cell repertoires in COVID-19. Repertoires were generated with immunoSEQ multiplex PCR, while TCRdb's copy carries only in-frame clones and drops some. The profile covers under 90,000 clones, with over 75% appearing a single time and 6.5% to 8% taken by the ten largest. Material for sequencing was peripheral blood. Receptor source: a middle-aged man with COVID-19, enrolled during active disease.

The chain combines TRBV30 with TRBJ1-2, with a weak D call TRBD1 (5 bases). Trimming removed 5 bases at V and 8 bases at J, with 15 bases between. The CDR3 has 12 amino acids. From germline, CDR1 is GTSNPN and CDR2 SVGIG (reference sequence). The CDR3 region is CAWASGGNGYTF. DNA of the CDR3: TGTGCCTGGGCCTCGGGGGGAAACGGCTACACCTTC. Supplemented by reference TRBV30 and TRBJ1-2, the full variable domain reads SQTIHQWPATLVQPVGSPLSLECTVEGTSNPNLYWYRQAAGRGLQLLFYSVGIGQISSEVPQNLSASRPQDRQFILSSKKLLLSDSGFYLCAWASGGNGYTFGSGTRLTVV.

This sequence joins TRBV5-4 and TRBJ1-2; 7 positions match TRBD1. The CDR3 runs 15 residues. The V and J ends lost 2 bases and 4 bases, in that order; junction bases with no gene match: 8. CDR1 is SGHNT and CDR2 is YYREEE in the germline V gene (reference sequence). CDR3 in DNA: TGTGCCAGCAGCTTCGGGGCAGGGGGAGGCTATGGCTACACCTTC. This translates into CASSFGAGGGYGYTF.

The rearrangement uses TRBV18 and TRBJ1-5, with 8 bases fitting TRBD1. The junction had 1 base not matched to a gene; V was cut back by 4 bases and J by 5 bases. The CDR3 totals 13 residues. Germline CDR1 KGHSH, CDR2 LQKENI. The CDR3 is CASSLDRDQPQHF. The CDR3 DNA is TGTGCCAGCTCACTGGACAGGGATCAGCCCCAGCATTTT. Based on the CDR3 plus reference TRBV18 and TRBJ1-5, the full variable domain is NAGVMQNPRHLVRRRGQEARLRCSPMKGHSHVYWYRQLPEEGLKFMVYLQKENIIDESGMPKERFSAEFPKEGPSILRIQQVVRGDSAAYFCASSLDRDQPQHFGDGTRLSIL.

The V call is TRBV5-6, the J call TRBJ1-2; D is perhaps TRBD1 (5 bases). Germline V gene data show CDR1 as SGHDT and CDR2 as YYEEEE. The ends were cut back, 2 bases at V and 0 bases at J, with 17 bases in the middle. This CDR3 is 17 amino acids long. In DNA form, the CDR3 reads TGTGCCAGCAGCTTAAGGGACTCAATGCAGGCTAACTATGGCTACACCTTC. This sequence encodes CASSLRDSMQANYGYTF.

This clone was recorded only once. J is TRBJ2-7 and V is TRBV5-1; D is ambiguous. This CDR3 is built from 11 residues. V lost 0 bases, J lost 5 bases, and 3 bases lay in between. The germline CDR1 and CDR2 sequences are SGHRS and YFSETQ. CDR3 sequence reads: CASSLVDEQYF. CDR3 sequence (DNA): TGCGCCAGCAGCTTGGTCGACGAGCAGTACTTC.

CDR3 sequence: CAWSEGTGGFDYGYTF. The CDR3, as DNA: TGTGCCTGGAGTGAGGGGACAGGGGGCTTCGACTATGGCTACACCTTC. The J gene is TRBJ1-2, the V gene TRBV30; 12 bases are a match to TRBD1. The junction had 6 bases not matched to a gene; V was cut back by 1 base and J by 3 bases. Germline CDR1 and CDR2: GTSNPN and SVGIG (reference sequence). There are 16 residues in the CDR3.

This chain connects TRBV3-1 (or the pseudogene TRBV3-2) to TRBJ1-2; no definite D call. V lost 7 bases and J 0 bases, leaving 12 bases between the germline ends. This CDR3 is 14 amino acids long. Germline loops: CDR1 LGHDT, CDR2 YNNKEL (reference sequence). The CDR3 region is CASTPTRTNYGYTF. For the CDR3, the DNA is TGTGCCAGCACCCCCACGCGCACTAACTATGGCTACACCTTC.

The V call is TRBV9, the J call TRBJ2-3; no clear D gene. Trimming shortened V by 4 bases and J by 0 bases, and 12 bases separated the two germline ends. The CDR3 runs to 15 residues. Germline-derived CDR1 and CDR2 are SGDLS and YYNGEE. CDR3 region: CASSSVPYSTDTQYF. The CDR3 bases are TGTGCCAGCAGCTCGGTTCCGTATAGCACAGATACGCAGTATTTT.

V usage is TRBV7-2 and J usage is TRBJ2-5; 11 bases fit TRBD1. With 4 bases clipped from V and 7 bases from J, the junction kept 8 bases outside the gene matches. Germline V lookup: CDR1 SGHTA, CDR2 FQGNSA. This CDR3 spans 15 amino acids. The CDR3 coding sequence is TGTGCCAGCAGCTCACAACCGGGACAGGGGGGGACCCAGTACTTC. Translation gives CASSSQPGQGGTQYF.

J is TRBJ2-7 and V is TRBV7-2; a weak D match, TRBD1 (7 bases). There are 15 residues in the CDR3. Trimming cost V 2 bases and J 3 bases, with 14 bases left between them. Germline V gene lookup returns CDR1 SGHTA and CDR2 FQGNSA. The CDR3 bases are TGTGCCAGCAGCTTAATCGGGGGACAGAGCTACGAGCAGTACTTC. Its translation: CASSLIGGQSYEQYF.

This clone was seen only once. This rearrangement joins TRBV4-1 to TRBJ2-2; perhaps TRBD1 as D (6 bases). Per the germline V gene, CDR1 is MGHRA and CDR2 is YSYEKL. The CDR3 is made up of 16 amino acids. Trimming took off 0 bases at V and 4 bases at J, with 12 bases between the two ends. CDR3 sequence (DNA): TGCGCCAGCAGCCAAGAGAGGACAGATCTCACCGGGGAGCTGTTTTTT. It codes for CASSQERTDLTGELFF.

The chain employs TRBV5-5 and TRBJ2-5, with a tentative D call TRBD1 (6 bases). V was cut by 2 bases and J by 1 base, with 9 bases left in between. The germline CDR1 and CDR2 sequences are SGHKS and YYEKEE (reference sequence). This CDR3 has 14 amino acids. The CDR3 is CASSFRDTQETQYF. The DNA of the CDR3 is TGTGCCAGCAGCTTCCGGGACACCCAAGAGACCCAGTACTTC.

This chain joins TRBV4-1 and TRBJ1-4; the D gene is possibly TRBD1 (5 bases). Germline values: CDR1 MGHRA, CDR2 YSYEKL. V lost 10 bases, J lost 7 bases, and 16 bases lay in between. CDR3 length equals 13 residues. CDR3 nucleotide sequence: TGCGCCACAAGCCTTGACAGCTTTGAAAAACTGTTTTTT. Protein sequence: CATSLDSFEKLFF.

The rearrangement uses TRBV29-1 and TRBJ2-4, with a weak D call TRBD2 (5 bases). Germline values: CDR1 SQVTM, CDR2 ANQGSEA. Between the trimmed V and J ends, which lost 1 base and 2 bases, there was a span of 18 bases. The CDR3 sequence is 17 residues long. The CDR3 protein is CSVEVRERERTKNIQYF. CDR3 nucleotide sequence: TGCAGCGTTGAAGTGAGGGAGAGGGAGCGGACCAAAAACATTCAGTACTTC.

This sequence joins TRBV7-9 and TRBJ2-7, with 8 positions matching TRBD1. The CDR3 totals 15 residues. With 4 bases clipped from V and 0 bases from J, the junction kept 5 bases outside the gene matches. The V gene's germline CDR1 is SEHNR and CDR2 FQNEAQ (reference sequence). CDR3 protein: CASSSVTGGSYEQYF. CDR3 nucleotide sequence: TGTGCCAGCAGCTCCGTAACAGGGGGCTCCTACGAGCAGTACTTC.

The V and J genes are TRBV27 and TRBJ1-2; tentatively, D is TRBD1 (6 bases). CDR3 length equals 14 residues. Trimming took 6 bases from V and 7 from J, leaving 18 bases between them. Germline assignment: CDR1 MNHEY and CDR2 SMNVEV (reference sequence). Here the CDR3 DNA reads TGTGCCAGCAGACAAACAGGGAGAGGTGGTGGCTACACCTTC. Translation gives CASRQTGRGGGYTF.

The gene calls are TRBV3-1 (or the pseudogene TRBV3-2) and TRBJ2-2; a weak D match, TRBD2 (5 bases). The germline V gene encodes CDR1 LGHDT and CDR2 YNNKEL (reference sequence). The CDR3 has 15 amino acids. V was trimmed by 5 bases and J by 5 bases, leaving 15 bases between them. Here the CDR3 DNA reads TGTGCCAGCAGCGCCCACTCGCCGGGGACCGGGGAGCTGTTTTTT. Translating it yields CASSAHSPGTGELFF.

V usage is TRBV9 and J usage is TRBJ1-2; TRBD1 agrees at 8 bases. V lost 3 bases to trimming and J lost 3 bases; unmatched junction nucleotides: 10. Germline loops: CDR1 SGDLS, CDR2 YYNGEE. There are 16 residues in the CDR3. The CDR3 bases are TGTGCCAGCAGCGCGCCGGACAGGGATTGGGACTATGGCTACACCTTC. It is translated as CASSAPDRDWDYGYTF.

CDR3 coding DNA: TGTGCCAGCAGTGAAGCCGGTGAGGCTGAAGCTTTCTTT. Its translation is CASSEAGEAEAFF. The rearrangement joins TRBV2 to TRBJ1-1; D unclear. Per germline, CDR1 SNHLY and CDR2 FYNNEI. The CDR3 runs to 13 residues. V shed 0 bases and J shed 6 bases, with 8 bases lying between them.

The CDR3 DNA follows: TGCGCCAGCAGCTTGGGGCTAGCGGGGAGCACCGGGGAGCTGTTTTTT. This translates into CASSLGLAGSTGELFF. The V and J genes are TRBV5-1 and TRBJ2-2; TRBD2 agrees at 9 bases. Germline V gene data show CDR1 as SGHRS and CDR2 as YFSETQ. The CDR3 is 16 amino acids. V lost 0 bases and J lost 4; bases outside the gene matches: 4. The complete variable domain, with remaining parts taken from reference TRBV5-1 and TRBJ2-2, reads KAGVTQTPRYLIKTRGQQVTLSCSPISGHRSVSWYQQTPGQGLQFLFEYFSETQRNKGNFPGRFSGRQFSNSRSEMNVSTLELGDSALYLCASSLGLAGSTGELFFGEGSRLTVL.

The gene calls are TRBV7-9 and TRBJ1-3; 9 positions match TRBD1. This CDR3 is built from 14 residues. Trimming at V came to 5 bases and at J to 8 bases, leaving 7 bases not matched to a gene. Looked up from germline, CDR1 is SEHNR and CDR2 is FQNEAQ (reference sequence). The CDR3 region is CASSLGTGYYTIYF. The CDR3 nucleotides read TGTGCCAGCAGCCTCGGGACAGGGTATTACACCATATATTTT.

V gene TRBV30 combines with J gene TRBJ1-4; D gene unclear. The CDR3 is 13 residues long. V lost 5 bases and J lost 7, with 14 bases in between. Germline CDR1 reads GTSNPN; CDR2 reads SVGIG (reference sequence). This CDR3 is CAWGWGGGEKLFF. CDR3 DNA: TGTGCCTGGGGGTGGGGAGGTGGTGAAAAACTGTTTTTT.

This chain joins TRBV24-1 and TRBJ1-2, with a possible D match to TRBD1 (5 bases). The germline V and J ends were trimmed by 3 bases and 0 bases, with 13 bases remaining between them. The CDR3 runs 16 residues. CDR1 KGHDR and CDR2 SFDVKD come from the germline V gene. CDR3 protein: CATSDGYRSANYGYTF. In nucleotides, the CDR3 is TGTGCCACCAGTGATGGATACAGGTCCGCTAACTATGGCTACACCTTC.

This chain uses TRBV2 with TRBJ2-7; a weak D match, TRBD2 (6 bases). Germline lookup yields CDR1 SNHLY and CDR2 FYNNEI. The CDR3 sequence is 13 residues long. The germline V and J ends were trimmed by 3 bases and 9 bases, with 15 bases remaining between them. This CDR3 reads CASSEGGWARQYF. CDR3 DNA: TGTGCCAGCAGTGAGGGAGGTTGGGCAAGGCAGTACTTC.

V is TRBV9 and J is TRBJ2-1; 7 positions match TRBD2. Losses at the gene ends were 0 bases for V and 0 bases for J; bases not matched to a gene: 3. The CDR3 is 16 amino acids. Germline loops: CDR1 SGDLS, CDR2 YYNGEE. The CDR3 nucleotides read TGTGCCAGCAGCGTAGGAGCTAGCGGCTCCTACAATGAGCAGTTCTTC. It specifies CASSVGASGSYNEQFF.

This chain connects TRBV28 to TRBJ1-2; 7 bases are shared with TRBD1. The CDR3 loop spans 14 amino acids. Germline loops: CDR1 MDHEN, CDR2 SYDVKM. The ends lost 6 bases at V and 2 bases at J; junction bases unmatched: 6. CDR3: CASRTGEGNYGYTF. CDR3 DNA sequence: TGTGCCAGCAGAACAGGGGAAGGGAACTATGGCTACACCTTC.